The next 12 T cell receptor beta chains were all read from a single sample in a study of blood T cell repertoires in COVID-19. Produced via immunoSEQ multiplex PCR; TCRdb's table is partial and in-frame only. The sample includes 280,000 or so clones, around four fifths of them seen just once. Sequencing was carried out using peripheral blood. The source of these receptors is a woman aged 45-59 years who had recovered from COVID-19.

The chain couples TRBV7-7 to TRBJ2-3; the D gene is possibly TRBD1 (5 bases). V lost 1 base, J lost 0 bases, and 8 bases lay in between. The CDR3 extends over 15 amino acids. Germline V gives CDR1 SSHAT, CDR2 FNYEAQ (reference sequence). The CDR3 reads CASSLDRTSTDTQYF. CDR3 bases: TGTGCCAGCAGCTTAGACAGGACCAGCACAGATACGCAGTATTTT. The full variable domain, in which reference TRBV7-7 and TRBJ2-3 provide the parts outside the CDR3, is GAGVSQSPRYKVTKRGQDVTLRCDPISSHATLYWYQQALGQGPEFLTYFNYEAQPDKSGLPSDRFSAERPEGSISTLTIQRTEQRDSAMYRCASSLDRTSTDTQYFGPGTRLTVL.

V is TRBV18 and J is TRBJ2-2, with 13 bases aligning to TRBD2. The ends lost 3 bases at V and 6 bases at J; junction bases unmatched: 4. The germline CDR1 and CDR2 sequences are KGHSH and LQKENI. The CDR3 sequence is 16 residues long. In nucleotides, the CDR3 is TGTGCCAGCTCACCTTCAGGACTAGCGGGAGCCGGGGAGCTGTTTTTT. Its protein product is CASSPSGLAGAGELFF.

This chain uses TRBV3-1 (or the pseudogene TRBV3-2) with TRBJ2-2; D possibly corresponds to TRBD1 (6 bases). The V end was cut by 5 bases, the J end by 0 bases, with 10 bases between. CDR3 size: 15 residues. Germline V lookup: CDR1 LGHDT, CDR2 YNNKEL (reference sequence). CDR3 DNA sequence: TGTGCCAGCAGCAGGGGACACTCGAACACCGGGGAGCTGTTTTTT. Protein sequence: CASSRGHSNTGELFF.

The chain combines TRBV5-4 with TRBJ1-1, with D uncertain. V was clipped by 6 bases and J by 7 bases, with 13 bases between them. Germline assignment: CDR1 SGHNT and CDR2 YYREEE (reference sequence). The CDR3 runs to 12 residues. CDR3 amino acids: CASIKPGSEAFF. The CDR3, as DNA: TGTGCCAGCATCAAGCCCGGGAGTGAAGCTTTCTTT.

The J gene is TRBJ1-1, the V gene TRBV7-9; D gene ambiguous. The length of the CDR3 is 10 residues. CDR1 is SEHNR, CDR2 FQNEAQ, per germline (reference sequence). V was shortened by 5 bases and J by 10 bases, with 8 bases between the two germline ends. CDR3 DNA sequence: TGTGCCAGCAGCCCCTTGAGAGCTTTCTTT. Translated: CASSPLRAFF.

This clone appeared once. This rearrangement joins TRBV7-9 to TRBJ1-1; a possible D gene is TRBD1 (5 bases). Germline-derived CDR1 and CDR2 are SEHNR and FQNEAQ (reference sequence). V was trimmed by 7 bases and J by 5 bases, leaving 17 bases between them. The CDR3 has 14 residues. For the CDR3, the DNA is TGTGCCAGCACCGCTTCAATCGGGGGGACTGAAGCTTTCTTT. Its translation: CASTASIGGTEAFF.

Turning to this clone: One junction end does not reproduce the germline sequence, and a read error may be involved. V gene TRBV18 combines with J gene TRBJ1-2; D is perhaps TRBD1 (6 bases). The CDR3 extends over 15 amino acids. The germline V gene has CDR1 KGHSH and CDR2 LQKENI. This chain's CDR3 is CASSQSRDTNSGYTF. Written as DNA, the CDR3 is TGTGCCAGCTCCCAAAGCCGGGACACCAACTCTGGCTACACCTTC.

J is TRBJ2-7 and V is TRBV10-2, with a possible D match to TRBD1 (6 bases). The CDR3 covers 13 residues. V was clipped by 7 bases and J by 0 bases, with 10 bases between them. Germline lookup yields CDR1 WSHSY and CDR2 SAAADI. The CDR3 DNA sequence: TGCGCCAGCATGGTCAGGGGCTCCTACGAGCAGTACTTC. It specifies CASMVRGSYEQYF.

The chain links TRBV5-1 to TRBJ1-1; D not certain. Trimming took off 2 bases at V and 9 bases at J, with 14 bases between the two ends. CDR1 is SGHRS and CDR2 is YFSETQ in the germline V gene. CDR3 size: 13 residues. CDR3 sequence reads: CASSLKGEGKAFF. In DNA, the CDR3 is TGCGCCAGCAGCTTAAAAGGAGAGGGTAAAGCTTTCTTT.

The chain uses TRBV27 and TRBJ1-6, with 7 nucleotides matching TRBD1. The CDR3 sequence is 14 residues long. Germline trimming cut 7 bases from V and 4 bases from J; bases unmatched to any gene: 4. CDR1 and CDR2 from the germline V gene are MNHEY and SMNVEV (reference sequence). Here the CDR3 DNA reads TGTGCCAGCACCTTCAGGGGGTATAATTCACCCCTCCACTTT. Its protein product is CASTFRGYNSPLHF.

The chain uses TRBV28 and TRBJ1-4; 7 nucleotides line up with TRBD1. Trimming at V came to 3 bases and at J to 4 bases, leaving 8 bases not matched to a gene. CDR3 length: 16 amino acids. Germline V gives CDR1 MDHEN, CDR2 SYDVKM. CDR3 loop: CASSFGQTGFNEKLFF. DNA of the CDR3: TGTGCCAGCAGTTTCGGACAGACAGGGTTTAATGAAAAACTGTTTTTT.

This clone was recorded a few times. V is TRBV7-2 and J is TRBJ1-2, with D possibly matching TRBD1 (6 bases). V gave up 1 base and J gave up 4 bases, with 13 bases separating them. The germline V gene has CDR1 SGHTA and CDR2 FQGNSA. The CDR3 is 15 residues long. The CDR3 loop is CASSLEGRGIYGYTF. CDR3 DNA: TGTGCCAGCAGCTTAGAGGGCAGGGGCATCTATGGCTACACCTTC.